Reported below is one TCR beta chain. Its cognate antigen is unknown. An end of the junction differs from the germline gene, which may be a read error. CDR1 and CDR2 (germline): DFQATT, SNEGSKA (reference sequence). The CDR3 contains 14 residues. The sample originates from a study of post-analysis software for immune sequencing data. Points from the study as a whole: Comparison with controls showed significantly lower normalized Chao1 diversity in multiple sclerosis patients. Co-batched samples clustered tightly together by F measure. Among about 5 TRBV segments more frequent in patients than controls were TRBV5-6, TRBV5-1 and TRBV20-1.

Unique-molecular-identifier-tagged TCR beta cDNA libraries were used. About 500,000 cDNA molecules were obtained per 1 to 10 million input T cells. MiXCR, applied by TCRdb to the PCR reads, yields one record per CDR3 protein. The sample lists approximately 360,000 distinct CDR3 sequences, roughly 36% occurring once. The sequenced material came from blood. The origin of this receptor is a girl between 5 and 17 years old with multiple sclerosis. The chain uses TRBV20-1 and TRBJ2-7; unclear D gene. The CDR3 DNA reads TGCAGTGCTAGAACCCAGGCCGAATCCTACGAGCAGCACTTC. Residues: CSARTQAESYEQHF.